This entry features one TCR beta chain sequence. Antigen specificity is unknown. There are 15 residues in the CDR3. Between the trimmed V and J ends, which lost 4 bases and 3 bases, there was a span of 12 bases. In germline, CDR1 is MDHEN, CDR2 SYDVKM. This record comes from a study of T cell responses to AZD1222 COVID-19 vaccine. Whole-study results and caveats: Clonal diversity was possibly underestimated, and white British individuals and females predominated among donors. Vaccine-associated CD4 TCRs ranged over spike, dominating at 160-218 and 743-854. Samples come after the peak T cell response, not at day 14.

Second doses that came at about 4 or about 12 weeks were put together. Clones were read by immunoSEQ multiplex PCR, and TCRdb kept only the in-frame ones, dropping some. Of 95,000 to 150,000 clones in the sample, about 90% are singletons; the top ten hold 7.9%. J is TRBJ1-4 and V is TRBV28; D is uncertain. This receptor was obtained from an adult who received the AZD1222 COVID-19 vaccine. This specimen consisted of peripheral blood, obtained 28 days after the second AZD1222 dose. Here the CDR3 reads CASSSKSLANEKLFF. The CDR3 nucleotides are TGTGCCAGCAGTTCGAAATCCTTGGCTAATGAAAAACTGTTTTTT.